This TCR beta chain is drawn from a study of blood T cell repertoires in COVID-19. TCRdb's copy holds only in-frame clones and misses some; the assay was immunoSEQ multiplex PCR. The sample yields 220,000 or so clones, 80% to 90% seen once. V shed 4 bases and J shed 15 bases, with 13 bases lying between them. The CDR3 runs 11 residues. Germline-derived CDR1 and CDR2 are LGHDT and YNNKEL (reference sequence). Researchers sorted participants into cohorts using their self-reported clinical history. This rearrangement joins TRBV3-1 (or the pseudogene TRBV3-2) to TRBJ2-1; the D gene is possibly TRBD2 (6 bases). This clonotype was sampled from a woman between 18 and 30 years old in a cohort exposed to, infected with or recovered from COVID-19 (not recorded which). The source material was PBMCs or T cells enriched from blood (not recorded which). The CDR3 sequence: CASSLGSRPFF. The CDR3 bases are TGTGCCAGCAGCCTCGGGAGTAGGCCGTTCTTC.